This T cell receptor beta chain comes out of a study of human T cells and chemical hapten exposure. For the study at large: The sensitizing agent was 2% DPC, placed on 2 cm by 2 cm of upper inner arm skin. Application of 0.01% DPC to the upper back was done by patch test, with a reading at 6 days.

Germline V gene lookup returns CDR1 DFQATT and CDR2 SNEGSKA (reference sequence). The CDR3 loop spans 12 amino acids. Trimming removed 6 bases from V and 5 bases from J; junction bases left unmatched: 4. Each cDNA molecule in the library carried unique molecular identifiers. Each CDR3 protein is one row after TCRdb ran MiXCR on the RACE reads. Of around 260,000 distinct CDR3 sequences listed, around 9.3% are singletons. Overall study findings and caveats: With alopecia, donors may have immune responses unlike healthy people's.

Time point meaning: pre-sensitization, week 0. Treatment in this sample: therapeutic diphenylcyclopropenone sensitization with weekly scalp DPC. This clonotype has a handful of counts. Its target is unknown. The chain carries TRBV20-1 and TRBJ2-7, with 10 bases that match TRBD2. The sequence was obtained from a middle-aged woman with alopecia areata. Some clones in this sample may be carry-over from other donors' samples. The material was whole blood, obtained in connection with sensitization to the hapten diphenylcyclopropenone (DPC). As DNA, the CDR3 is TGCAGTGCGAGCGGGAGGGCCAACGAGCAGTACTTC. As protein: CSASGRANEQYF.